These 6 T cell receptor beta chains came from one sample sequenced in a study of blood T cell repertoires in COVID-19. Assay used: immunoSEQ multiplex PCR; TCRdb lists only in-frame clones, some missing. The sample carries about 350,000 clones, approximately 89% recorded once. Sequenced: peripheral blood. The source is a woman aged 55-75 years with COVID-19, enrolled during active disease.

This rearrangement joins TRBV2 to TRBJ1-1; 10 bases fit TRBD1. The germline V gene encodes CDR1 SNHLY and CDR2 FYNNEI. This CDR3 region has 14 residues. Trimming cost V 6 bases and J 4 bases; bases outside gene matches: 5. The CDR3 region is CASRGQGSGTEAFF. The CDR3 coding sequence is TGTGCCAGCAGGGGACAGGGGAGTGGCACTGAAGCTTTCTTT. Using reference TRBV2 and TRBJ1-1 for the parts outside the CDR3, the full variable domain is EPEVTQTPSHQVTQMGQEVILRCVPISNHLYFYWYRQILGQKVEFLVSFYNNEISEKSEIFDDQFSVERPDGSNFTLKIRSTKLEDSAMYFCASRGQGSGTEAFFGQGTRLTVV.

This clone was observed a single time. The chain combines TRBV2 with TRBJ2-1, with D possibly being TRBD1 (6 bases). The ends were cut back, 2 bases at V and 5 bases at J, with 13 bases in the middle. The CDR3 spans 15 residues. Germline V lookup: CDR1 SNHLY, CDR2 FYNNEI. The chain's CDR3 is CASSEQGLRDNEQFF. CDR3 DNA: TGTGCCAGCAGTGAACAGGGGCTAAGGGACAATGAGCAGTTCTTC.

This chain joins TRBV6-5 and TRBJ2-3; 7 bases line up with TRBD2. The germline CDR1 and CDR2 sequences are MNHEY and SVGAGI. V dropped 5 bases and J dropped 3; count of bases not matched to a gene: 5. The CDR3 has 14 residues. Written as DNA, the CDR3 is TGTGCCAGCAGTAACCAGCGGGGAACAGATACGCAGTATTTT. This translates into CASSNQRGTDTQYF.

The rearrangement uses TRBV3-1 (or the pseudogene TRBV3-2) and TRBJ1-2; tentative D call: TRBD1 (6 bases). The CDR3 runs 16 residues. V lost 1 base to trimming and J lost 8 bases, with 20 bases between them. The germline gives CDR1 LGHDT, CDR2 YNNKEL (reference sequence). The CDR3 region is CASSQADRTALGGYTF. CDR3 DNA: TGTGCCAGCAGCCAAGCCGACAGGACGGCACTGGGCGGCTACACCTTC.

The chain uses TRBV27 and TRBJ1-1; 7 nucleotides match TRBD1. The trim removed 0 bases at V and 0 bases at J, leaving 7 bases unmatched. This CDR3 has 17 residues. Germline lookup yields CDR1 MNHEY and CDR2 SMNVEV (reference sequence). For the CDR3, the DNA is TGTGCCAGCAGTTTATCCCCCCCGACAGGGATGAACACTGAAGCTTTCTTT. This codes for CASSLSPPTGMNTEAFF.

CDR3: CASSRERTSGASYNEQFF. The CDR3 DNA is TGTGCCAGCAGCCGAGAACGGACTAGCGGGGCCTCCTACAATGAGCAGTTCTTC. The chain is built from TRBV2 and TRBJ2-1; TRBD2 matches 12 bases. CDR1 is SNHLY and CDR2 is FYNNEI in the germline V gene. The V segment lost 6 bases and the J segment 0 bases; nucleotides outside the gene matches: 9. The CDR3 totals 18 residues.